One sample yielded the 15 T cell receptor beta chains listed below, sequenced in a study of siplizumab effects on memory and regulatory T cells. Clones were read by immunoSEQ multiplex PCR, and TCRdb kept only the in-frame ones, dropping some. The sample contains 100,000 to 120,000 clones, about 93% of which appear only once. Source material: CD4+ T cells sorted from blood. The receptors derive from a human donor in good health.

The chain couples TRBV15 to TRBJ2-2, with TRBD2 as a possible D gene (6 bases). In germline, CDR1 is LNHNV, CDR2 YYDKDF (reference sequence). This CDR3 is 15 amino acids long. Trimming cost V 5 bases and J 3 bases, with 13 bases left between them. The CDR3 DNA sequence: TGTGCCACCAGCGGGGAGGAGGGTGACACCGGGGAGCTGTTTTTT. Residues: CATSGEEGDTGELFF.

The genes are TRBV7-2 and TRBJ1-2; D might be TRBD1 (5 bases). Germline V gene lookup returns CDR1 SGHTA and CDR2 FQGNSA. The CDR3 totals 13 residues. V gave up 1 base and J gave up 2 bases, with 5 bases separating them. The CDR3 region has the DNA TGTGCCAGCAGCTTAGAGGGGAACTATGGCTACACCTTC. Its translation: CASSLEGNYGYTF.

V and J are TRBV30 and TRBJ1-5; no definite D call. Trimming cost V 1 base and J 5 bases, with 15 bases left between them. Germline assignment: CDR1 GTSNPN and CDR2 SVGIG (reference sequence). There are 15 residues in the CDR3. DNA of the CDR3: TGTGCCTGGAGTGGAGGTCCTGGCAGCGATCAGCCCCAGCATTTT. This codes for CAWSGGPGSDQPQHF.

This chain uses TRBV7-3 with TRBJ2-7, with 9 bases that match TRBD2. Germline V lookup: CDR1 SGHTA, CDR2 FQGTGA. The CDR3 runs to 15 residues. J gave up 5 bases and V 3 bases, and 8 bases lay outside the gene matches. The CDR3 region has the DNA TGTGCCAGCAGCTTGGCGGGTAGCGGGAGAAACGAGCAGTACTTC. This sequence encodes CASSLAGSGRNEQYF. Looking up the rest from reference TRBV7-3 and TRBJ2-7 gives the full variable domain: GAGVSQTPSNKVTEKGKYVELRCDPISGHTALYWYRQSLGQGPEFLIYFQGTGAADDSGLPNDRFFAVRPEGSVSTLKIQRTERGDSAVYLCASSLAGSGRNEQYFGPGTRLTVT.

This sequence joins TRBV11-3 and TRBJ1-1; D is undetermined. Germline-derived CDR1 and CDR2 are SGHNT and YENEEA. The CDR3 has 12 residues. Trimming removed 4 bases at V and 11 bases at J, with 14 bases between. Here the CDR3 reads CASSSFGLRAFF. CDR3 in DNA: TGTGCCAGCAGCTCTTTTGGGCTTCGCGCTTTCTTT.

The V gene is TRBV19, the J gene TRBJ1-6, with a possible D match to TRBD1 (6 bases). CDR3 length equals 16 residues. The V gene lost 5 bases and the J gene lost 3 bases, with 14 bases spanning the gap. Germline V gives CDR1 LNHDA, CDR2 SQIVND (reference sequence). In nucleotides, the CDR3 is TGTGCCAGTAGTCCTCCGGGACAAGTCTATAATTCACCCCTCCACTTT. It yields the protein CASSPPGQVYNSPLHF.

This clone was observed a few times. This chain connects TRBV6-1 to TRBJ1-1; unclear D gene. Germline loops: CDR1 MNHNS, CDR2 SASEGT. The V end lost 8 bases, the J end lost 1 base, and 11 bases lay between the germline ends. The CDR3 runs 13 residues. The CDR3 DNA reads as TGTGCCAGCGTGGAAAGGGAGAACACTGAAGCTTTCTTT. It yields the protein CASVERENTEAFF.

J is TRBJ2-3 and V is TRBV6-5; D is ambiguous. Trimming shortened V by 6 bases and J by 0 bases, and 7 bases separated the two germline ends. The germline CDR1 and CDR2 sequences are MNHEY and SVGAGI. The CDR3 spans 13 residues. The CDR3 coding sequence is TGTGCCAGCAGACGCCTTAGCACAGATACGCAGTATTTT. Translated, it gives CASRRLSTDTQYF.

This chain joins TRBV6-1 and TRBJ2-7, with D possibly being TRBD1 (5 bases). Looked up from germline, CDR1 is MNHNS and CDR2 is SASEGT. The CDR3 loop spans 12 amino acids. Trimming removed 9 bases at V and 2 bases at J, with 11 bases between. CDR3 in DNA: TGTGCCAGTCAGACAGAAACCTACGAGCAGTACTTC. Translation: CASQTETYEQYF.

The chain joins TRBV6-6 to TRBJ2-3, with 8 positions matching TRBD2. The CDR3 is 16 amino acids. Germline V gene lookup returns CDR1 MNHNY and CDR2 SVGAGI (reference sequence). J was trimmed by 2 bases and V by 5 bases; bases with no gene match: 9. CDR3 region: CASSKLRGGTTDTQYF. CDR3 sequence (DNA): TGTGCCAGCAGTAAACTTCGCGGGGGGACCACAGATACGCAGTATTTT.

DNA of the CDR3: TGTGCCAGTAGTATGGCAGCACTCCGGGAGCTGTTTTTT. It yields the protein CASSMAALRELFF. The chain uses TRBV19 and TRBJ2-2; no firm D call. Germline assignment: CDR1 LNHDA and CDR2 SQIVND (reference sequence). The V end was cut by 3 bases, the J end by 9 bases, with 11 bases between. The CDR3 contains 13 residues.

This clone was observed a single time. The chain combines TRBV30 with TRBJ2-4; 7 bases match TRBD1. The CDR3 loop spans 18 amino acids. Germline V gene sequence: CDR1 GTSNPN, CDR2 SVGIG (reference sequence). V was clipped by 3 bases and J by 1 base; unmatched bases: 15. The CDR3 DNA follows: TGTGCCTGGAGCCGTAGAGACAGGGCCGCCGGGGCCAAAAACATTCAGTACTTC. It is translated as CAWSRRDRAAGAKNIQYF.

This sequence joins TRBV5-4 and TRBJ1-1, with no clear D. V was clipped by 0 bases and J by 1 base, with 10 bases between them. Germline V gene lookup returns CDR1 SGHNT and CDR2 YYREEE (reference sequence). The CDR3 is 15 residues long. CDR3 coding DNA: TGTGCCAGCAGCTTGGCCGGCAGGTCGAACACTGAAGCTTTCTTT. Protein sequence: CASSLAGRSNTEAFF.

In this sample, this clone turned up a few times. The rearrangement joins TRBV19 to TRBJ1-1; D gene ambiguous. The V gene's germline CDR1 is LNHDA and CDR2 SQIVND (reference sequence). The germline V and J ends were trimmed by 7 bases and 5 bases, with 14 bases remaining between them. The CDR3 consists of 13 residues. As DNA, the CDR3 is TGTGCCAGTACCCCGGGATTTGCAACTGAAGCTTTCTTT. This sequence encodes CASTPGFATEAFF.

The chain employs TRBV27 and TRBJ2-3; 11 bases are a match to TRBD1. This CDR3 contains 17 residues. Germline V gives CDR1 MNHEY, CDR2 SMNVEV (reference sequence). Trimming at V came to 6 bases and at J to 4 bases, leaving 12 bases not matched to a gene. The CDR3 here is CASSLARRDRGADTQYF. The CDR3 nucleotides read TGTGCCAGCAGCCTCGCCAGAAGGGACAGGGGGGCAGATACGCAGTATTTT.